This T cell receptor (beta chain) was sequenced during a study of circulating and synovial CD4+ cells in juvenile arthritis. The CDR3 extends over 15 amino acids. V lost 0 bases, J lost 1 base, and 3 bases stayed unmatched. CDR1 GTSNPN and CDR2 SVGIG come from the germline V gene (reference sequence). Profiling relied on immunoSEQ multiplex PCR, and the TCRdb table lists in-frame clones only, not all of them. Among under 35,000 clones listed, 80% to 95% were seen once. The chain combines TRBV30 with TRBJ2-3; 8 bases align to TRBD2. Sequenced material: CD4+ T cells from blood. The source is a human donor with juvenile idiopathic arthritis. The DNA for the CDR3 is TGTGCCTGGAGTGTTGGAGCGGGGGGCACAGATACGCAGTATTTT. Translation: CAWSVGAGGTDTQYF.